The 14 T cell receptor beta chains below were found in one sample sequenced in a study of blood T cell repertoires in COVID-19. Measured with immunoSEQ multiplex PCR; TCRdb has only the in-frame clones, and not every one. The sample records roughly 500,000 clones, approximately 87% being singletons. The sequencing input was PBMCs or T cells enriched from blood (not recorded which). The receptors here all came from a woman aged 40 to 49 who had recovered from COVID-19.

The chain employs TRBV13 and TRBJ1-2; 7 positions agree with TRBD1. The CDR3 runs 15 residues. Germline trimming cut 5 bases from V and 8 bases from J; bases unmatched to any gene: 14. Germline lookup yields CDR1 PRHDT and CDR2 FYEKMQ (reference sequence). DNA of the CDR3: TGTGCCAGCAGCCCCAGAAGTGGAGGGGGCGACGGCTACACCTTC. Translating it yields CASSPRSGGGDGYTF.

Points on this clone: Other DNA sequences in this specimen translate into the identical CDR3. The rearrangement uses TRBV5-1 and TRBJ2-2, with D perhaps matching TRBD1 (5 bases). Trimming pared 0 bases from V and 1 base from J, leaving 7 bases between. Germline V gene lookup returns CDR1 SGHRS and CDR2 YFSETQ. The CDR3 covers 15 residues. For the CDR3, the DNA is TGCGCCAGCAGCTTGGACCAGGGGAACACCGGGGAGCTGTTTTTT. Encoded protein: CASSLDQGNTGELFF.

DNA for the CDR3: TGCGCCAGCAGCCAAGATCGGGCTTTAGGGGGAGGGCCCTACGAGCAGTACTTC. It encodes CASSQDRALGGGPYEQYF. The rearrangement joins TRBV4-3 to TRBJ2-7, with D possibly being TRBD2 (7 bases). The germline V gene encodes CDR1 LGHNA and CDR2 YSLEER. V was trimmed by 0 bases and J by 2 bases, leaving 20 bases between them. The CDR3 sequence is 18 residues long.

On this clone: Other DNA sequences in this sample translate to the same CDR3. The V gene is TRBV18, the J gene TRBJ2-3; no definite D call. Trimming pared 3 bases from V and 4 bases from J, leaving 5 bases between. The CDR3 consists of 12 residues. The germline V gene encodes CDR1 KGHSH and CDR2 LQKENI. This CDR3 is CASSPSADTQYF. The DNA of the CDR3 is TGTGCCAGCTCACCCAGTGCAGATACGCAGTATTTT.

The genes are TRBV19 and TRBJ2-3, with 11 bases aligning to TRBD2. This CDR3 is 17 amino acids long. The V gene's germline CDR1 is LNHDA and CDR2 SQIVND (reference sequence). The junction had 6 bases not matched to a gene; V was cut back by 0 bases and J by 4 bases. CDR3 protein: CASSIDLLAGVSDTQYF. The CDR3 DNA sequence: TGTGCCAGTAGTATAGATCTACTAGCGGGAGTCTCAGATACGCAGTATTTT.

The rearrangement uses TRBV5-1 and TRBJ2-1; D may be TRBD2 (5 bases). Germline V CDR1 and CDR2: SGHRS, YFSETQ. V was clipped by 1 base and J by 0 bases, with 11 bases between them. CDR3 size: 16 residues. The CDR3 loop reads CASSLISASSYNEQFF. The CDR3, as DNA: TGCGCCAGCAGCTTGATTAGCGCCAGCTCCTACAATGAGCAGTTCTTC. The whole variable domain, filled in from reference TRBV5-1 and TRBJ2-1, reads KAGVTQTPRYLIKTRGQQVTLSCSPISGHRSVSWYQQTPGQGLQFLFEYFSETQRNKGNFPGRFSGRQFSNSRSEMNVSTLELGDSALYLCASSLISASSYNEQFFGPGTRLTVL.

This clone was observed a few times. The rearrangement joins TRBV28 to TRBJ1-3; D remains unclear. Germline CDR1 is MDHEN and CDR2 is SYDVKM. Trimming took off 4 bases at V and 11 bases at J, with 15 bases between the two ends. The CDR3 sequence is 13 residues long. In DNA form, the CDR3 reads TGTGCCAGCAGTTCTATGACCGGAGAGGCCATATATTTT. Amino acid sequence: CASSSMTGEAIYF. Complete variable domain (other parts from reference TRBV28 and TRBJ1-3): DVKVTQSSRYLVKRTGEKVFLECVQDMDHENMFWYRQDPGLGLRLIYFSYDVKMKEKGDIPEGYSVSREKKERFSLILESASTNQTSMYLCASSSMTGEAIYFGEGSWLTVV.

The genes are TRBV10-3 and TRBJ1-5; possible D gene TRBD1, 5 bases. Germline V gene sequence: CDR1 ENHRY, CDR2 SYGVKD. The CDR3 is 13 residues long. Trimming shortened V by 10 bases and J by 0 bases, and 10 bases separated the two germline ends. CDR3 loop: CATTVNSNQPQHF. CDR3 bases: TGTGCCACGACAGTTAATAGCAATCAGCCCCAGCATTTT.

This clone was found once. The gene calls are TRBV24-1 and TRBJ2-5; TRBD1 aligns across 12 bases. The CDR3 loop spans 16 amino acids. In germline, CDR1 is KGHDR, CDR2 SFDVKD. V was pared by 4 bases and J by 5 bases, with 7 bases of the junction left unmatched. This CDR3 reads CATSDPGQGAGETQYF. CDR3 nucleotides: TGTGCCACCAGTGACCCGGGACAGGGGGCTGGGGAGACCCAGTACTTC.

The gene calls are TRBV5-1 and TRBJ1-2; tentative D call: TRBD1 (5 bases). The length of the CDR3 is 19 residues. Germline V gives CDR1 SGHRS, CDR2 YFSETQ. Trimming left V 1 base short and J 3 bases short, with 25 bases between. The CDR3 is CASSLRGGRLPRSYYGYTF. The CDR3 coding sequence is TGCGCCAGCAGCTTGAGGGGAGGGCGGTTACCTCGGAGTTACTATGGCTACACCTTC.

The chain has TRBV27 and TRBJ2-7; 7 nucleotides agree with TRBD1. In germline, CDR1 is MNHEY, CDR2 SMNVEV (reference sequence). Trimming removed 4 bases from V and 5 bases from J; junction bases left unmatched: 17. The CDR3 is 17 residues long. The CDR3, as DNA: TGTGCCAGCAGTTACTTGCCCCCGGGACAGAGTCCTCACGAGCAGTACTTC. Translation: CASSYLPPGQSPHEQYF.

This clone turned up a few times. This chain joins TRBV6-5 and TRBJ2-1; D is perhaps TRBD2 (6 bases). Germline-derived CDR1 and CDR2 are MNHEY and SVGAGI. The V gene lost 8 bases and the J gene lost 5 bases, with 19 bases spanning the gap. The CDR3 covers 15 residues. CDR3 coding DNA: TGTGCCAGCGTTGGAGGAGGGGCTCAAAACAATGAGCAGTTCTTC. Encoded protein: CASVGGGAQNNEQFF.

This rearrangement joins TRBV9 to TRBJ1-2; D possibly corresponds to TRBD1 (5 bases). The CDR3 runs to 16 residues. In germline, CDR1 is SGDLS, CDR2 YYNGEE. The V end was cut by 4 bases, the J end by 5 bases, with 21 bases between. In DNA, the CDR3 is TGTGCCAGCAGCCCGGTCGGGCAGGGTCGGTCTTATGGCTACACCTTC. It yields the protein CASSPVGQGRSYGYTF.

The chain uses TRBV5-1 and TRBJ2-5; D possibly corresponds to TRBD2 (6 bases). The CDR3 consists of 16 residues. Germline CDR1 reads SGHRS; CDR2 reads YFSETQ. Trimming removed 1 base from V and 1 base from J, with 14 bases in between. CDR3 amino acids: CASSLRGAGIQETQYF. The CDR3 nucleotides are TGCGCCAGCAGCTTGAGAGGGGCGGGGATCCAAGAGACCCAGTACTTC.